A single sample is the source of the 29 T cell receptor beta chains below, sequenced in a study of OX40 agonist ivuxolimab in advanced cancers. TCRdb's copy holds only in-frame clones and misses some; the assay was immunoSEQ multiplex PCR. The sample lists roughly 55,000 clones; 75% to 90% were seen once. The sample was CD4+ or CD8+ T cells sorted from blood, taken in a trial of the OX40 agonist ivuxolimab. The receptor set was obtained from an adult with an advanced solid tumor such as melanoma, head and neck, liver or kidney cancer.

The CDR3 DNA reads as TGTGCCAGCAGCCCTCAAGACGGGGGCGGCTACGAGCAGTACTTC. Translation gives CASSPQDGGGYEQYF. This rearrangement joins TRBV13 to TRBJ2-7, with D tentatively TRBD1 or TRBD2 (6 bases each). The germline gives CDR1 PRHDT, CDR2 FYEKMQ (reference sequence). The V end was cut by 5 bases, the J end by 3 bases, with 17 bases between. The CDR3 spans 15 residues.

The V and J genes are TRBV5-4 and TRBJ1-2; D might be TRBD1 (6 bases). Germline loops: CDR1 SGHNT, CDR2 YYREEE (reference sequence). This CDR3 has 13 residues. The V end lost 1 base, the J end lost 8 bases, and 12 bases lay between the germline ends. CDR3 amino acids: CASSLPGAGGYTF. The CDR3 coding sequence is TGTGCCAGCAGCTTGCCGGGGGCGGGGGGCTACACCTTC.

The CDR3 coding sequence is TGCGCCAGCAGCCAAGGAAGGGGGCTAAGCTATGGCTACACCTTC. Translating it yields CASSQGRGLSYGYTF. This rearrangement joins TRBV4-3 to TRBJ1-2, with 7 bases lining up with TRBD1. Looked up from germline, CDR1 is LGHNA and CDR2 is YSLEER. The CDR3 is 15 amino acids. Trimming took 1 base from V and 4 from J; bases not matched to a gene: 6.

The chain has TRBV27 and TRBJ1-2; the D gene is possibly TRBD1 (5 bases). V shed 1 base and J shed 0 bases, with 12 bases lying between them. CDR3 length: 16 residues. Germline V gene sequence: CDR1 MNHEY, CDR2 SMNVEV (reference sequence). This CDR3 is CASSLWGSAANYGYTF. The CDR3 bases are TGTGCCAGCAGTTTATGGGGGTCAGCCGCTAACTATGGCTACACCTTC.

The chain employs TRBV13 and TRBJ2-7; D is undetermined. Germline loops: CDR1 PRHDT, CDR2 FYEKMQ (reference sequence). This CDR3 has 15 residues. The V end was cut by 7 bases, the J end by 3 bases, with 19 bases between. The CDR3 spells CASTSGQNSFYEQYF. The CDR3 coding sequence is TGTGCCAGCACCTCCGGGCAGAACTCTTTCTACGAGCAGTACTTC.

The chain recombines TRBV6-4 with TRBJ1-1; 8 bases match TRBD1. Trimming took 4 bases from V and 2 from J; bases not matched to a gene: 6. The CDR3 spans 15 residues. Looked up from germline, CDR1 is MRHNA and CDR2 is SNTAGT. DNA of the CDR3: TGTGCCAGCAGTGGGTCAGGACAGGGAAACACTGAAGCTTTCTTT. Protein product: CASSGSGQGNTEAFF.

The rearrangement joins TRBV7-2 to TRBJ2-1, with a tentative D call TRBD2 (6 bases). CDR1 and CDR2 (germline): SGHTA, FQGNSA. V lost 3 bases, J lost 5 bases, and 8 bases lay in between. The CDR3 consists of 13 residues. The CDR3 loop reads CASSLGLHNEQFF. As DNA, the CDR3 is TGTGCCAGCAGCTTGGGACTTCACAATGAGCAGTTCTTC.

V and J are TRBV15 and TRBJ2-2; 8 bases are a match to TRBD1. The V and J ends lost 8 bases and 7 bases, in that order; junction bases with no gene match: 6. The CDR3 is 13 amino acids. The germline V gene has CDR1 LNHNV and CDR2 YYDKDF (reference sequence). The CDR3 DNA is TGTGCCACCCGCGGACAGGGAATCGGGGAGCTGTTTTTT. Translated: CATRGQGIGELFF.

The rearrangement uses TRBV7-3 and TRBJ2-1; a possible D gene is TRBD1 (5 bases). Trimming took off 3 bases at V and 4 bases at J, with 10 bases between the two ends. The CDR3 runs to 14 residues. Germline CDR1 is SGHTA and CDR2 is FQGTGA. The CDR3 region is CASSFGGAYNEQFF. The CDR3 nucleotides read TGTGCCAGCAGCTTTGGTGGGGCATACAATGAGCAGTTCTTC.

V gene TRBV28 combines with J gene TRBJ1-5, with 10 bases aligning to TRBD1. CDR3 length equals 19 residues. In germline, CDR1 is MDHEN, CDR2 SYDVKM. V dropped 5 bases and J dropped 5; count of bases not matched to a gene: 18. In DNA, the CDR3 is TGTGCCAGCAGTCCCGGGACAGGGGATGCTCGTTATCGCGATCAGCCCCAGCATTTT. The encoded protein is CASSPGTGDARYRDQPQHF.

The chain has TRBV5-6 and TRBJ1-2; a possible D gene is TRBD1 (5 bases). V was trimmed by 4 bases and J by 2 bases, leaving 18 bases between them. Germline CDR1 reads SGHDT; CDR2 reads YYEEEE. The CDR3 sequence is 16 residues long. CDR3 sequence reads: CASSPDIPGVNYGYTF. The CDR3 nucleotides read TGTGCCAGCAGCCCGGACATCCCGGGTGTGAACTATGGCTACACCTTC.

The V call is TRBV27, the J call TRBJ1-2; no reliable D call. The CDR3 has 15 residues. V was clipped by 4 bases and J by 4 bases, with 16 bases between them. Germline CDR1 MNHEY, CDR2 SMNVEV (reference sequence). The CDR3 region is CASSSRAEASYGYTF. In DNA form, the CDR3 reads TGTGCCAGCAGTTCACGGGCGGAGGCAAGCTATGGCTACACCTTC.

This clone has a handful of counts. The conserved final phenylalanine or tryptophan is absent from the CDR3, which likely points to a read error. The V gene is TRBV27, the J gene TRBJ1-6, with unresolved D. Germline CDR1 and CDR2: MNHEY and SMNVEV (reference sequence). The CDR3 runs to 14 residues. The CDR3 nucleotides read TGTGTCCCCCCAGAAGAGCTAAATAATTCACCCCTCCACCTT. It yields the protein CVPPEELNNSPLHL.

The CDR3 nucleotides read TGTGCCAGCAGTTCTGTCCACTCGGACAGGGGGGCGAACAATGAGCAGTTCTTC. Its protein product is CASSSVHSDRGANNEQFF. The chain couples TRBV27 to TRBJ2-1; 10 positions agree with TRBD1. CDR1 MNHEY and CDR2 SMNVEV come from the germline V gene (reference sequence). The CDR3 has 18 amino acids. V lost 4 bases, J lost 5 bases, and 14 bases stayed unmatched.

The CDR3 DNA reads as TGTGCCAGCAGTGAATATCGGCAGAACACTGAAGCTTTCTTT. Translating gives CASSEYRQNTEAFF. The rearrangement joins TRBV25-1 to TRBJ1-1; D remains ambiguous. Germline V lookup: CDR1 MGHDK, CDR2 SYGVNS. The CDR3 spans 14 residues. The V gene lost 0 bases and the J gene lost 1 base, with 6 bases spanning the gap. The full variable domain, rest sourced from reference TRBV25-1 and TRBJ1-1, is EADIYQTPRYLVIGTGKKITLECSQTMGHDKMYWYQQDPGMELHLIHYSYGVNSTEKGDLSSESTVSRIRTEHFPLTLESARPSHTSQYLCASSEYRQNTEAFFGQGTRLTVV.

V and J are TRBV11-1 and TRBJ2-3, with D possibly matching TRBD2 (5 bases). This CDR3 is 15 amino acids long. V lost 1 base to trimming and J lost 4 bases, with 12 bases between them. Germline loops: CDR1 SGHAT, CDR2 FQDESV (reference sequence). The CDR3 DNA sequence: TGTGCCAGCAGCTTAGTGAGGACCGGGGCAGATACGCAGTATTTT. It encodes CASSLVRTGADTQYF.

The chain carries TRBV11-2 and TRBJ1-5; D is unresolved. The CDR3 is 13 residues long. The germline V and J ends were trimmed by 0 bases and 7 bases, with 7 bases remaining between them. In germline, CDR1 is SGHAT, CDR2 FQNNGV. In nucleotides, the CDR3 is TGTGCCAGCAGCTTAGATCATGGGCAGCCCCAGCATTTT. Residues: CASSLDHGQPQHF.

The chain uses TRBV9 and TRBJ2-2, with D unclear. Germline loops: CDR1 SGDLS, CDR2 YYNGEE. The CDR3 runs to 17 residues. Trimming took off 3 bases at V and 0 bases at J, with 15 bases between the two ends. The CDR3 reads CASSEDRILPNTGELFF. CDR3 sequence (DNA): TGTGCCAGCAGCGAGGACCGAATACTACCGAACACCGGGGAGCTGTTTTTT.

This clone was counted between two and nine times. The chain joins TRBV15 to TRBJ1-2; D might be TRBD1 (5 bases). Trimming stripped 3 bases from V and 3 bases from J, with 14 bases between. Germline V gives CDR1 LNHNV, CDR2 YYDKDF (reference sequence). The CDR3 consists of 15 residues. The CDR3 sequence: CATSSVRETDYGYTF. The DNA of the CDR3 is TGTGCCACCAGCAGTGTGAGAGAGACAGACTATGGCTACACCTTC.

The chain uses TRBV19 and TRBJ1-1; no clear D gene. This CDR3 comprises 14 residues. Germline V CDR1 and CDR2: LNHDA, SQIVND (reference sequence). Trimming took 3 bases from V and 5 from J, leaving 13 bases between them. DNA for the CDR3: TGTGCCAGTAGTATTCTTGCTAGCAGGACTGAAGCTTTCTTT. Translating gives CASSILASRTEAFF.

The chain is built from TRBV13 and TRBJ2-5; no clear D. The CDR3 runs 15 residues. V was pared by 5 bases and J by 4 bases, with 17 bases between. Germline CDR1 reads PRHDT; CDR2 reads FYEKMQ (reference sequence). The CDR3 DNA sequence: TGTGCCAGCAGCCCTTCCCTGTCCCTCGGAGAGACCCAGTACTTC. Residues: CASSPSLSLGETQYF.

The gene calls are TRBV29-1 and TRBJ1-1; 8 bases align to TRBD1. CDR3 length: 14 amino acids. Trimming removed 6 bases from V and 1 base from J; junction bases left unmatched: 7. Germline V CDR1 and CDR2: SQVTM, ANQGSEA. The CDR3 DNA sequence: TGCAGCGTCGAGCGGACAGGGACGAACACTGAAGCTTTCTTT. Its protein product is CSVERTGTNTEAFF.

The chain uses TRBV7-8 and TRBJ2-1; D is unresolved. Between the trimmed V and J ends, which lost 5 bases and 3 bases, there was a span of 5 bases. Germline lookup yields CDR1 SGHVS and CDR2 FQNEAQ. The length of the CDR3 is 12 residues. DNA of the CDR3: TGTGCCAGCAGCCCAGACTACAATGAGCAGTTCTTC. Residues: CASSPDYNEQFF. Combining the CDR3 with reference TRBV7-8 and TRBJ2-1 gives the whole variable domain GAGVSQSPRYKVAKRGQDVALRCDPISGHVSLFWYQQALGQGPEFLTYFQNEAQLDKSGLPSDRFFAERPEGSVSTLKIQRTQQEDSAVYLCASSPDYNEQFFGPGTRLTVL.

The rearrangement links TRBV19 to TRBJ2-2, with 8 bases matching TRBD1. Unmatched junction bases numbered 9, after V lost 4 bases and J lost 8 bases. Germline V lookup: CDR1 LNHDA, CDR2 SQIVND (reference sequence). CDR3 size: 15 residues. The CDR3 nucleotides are TGTGCCAGTAGTACACCGGACAGGGTCAGGGGGGAGCTGTTTTTT. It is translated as CASSTPDRVRGELFF.

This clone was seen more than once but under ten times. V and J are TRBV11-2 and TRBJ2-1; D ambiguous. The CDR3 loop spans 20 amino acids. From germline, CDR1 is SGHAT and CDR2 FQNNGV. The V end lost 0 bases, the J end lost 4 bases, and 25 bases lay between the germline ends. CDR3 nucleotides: TGTGCCAGCAGCTTAGAGAAGGGATCGCGTGCCGAACGAATATACAATGAGCAGTTCTTC. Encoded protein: CASSLEKGSRAERIYNEQFF. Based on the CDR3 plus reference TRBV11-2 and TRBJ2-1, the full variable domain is EAGVAQSPRYKIIEKRQSVAFWCNPISGHATLYWYQQILGQGPKLLIQFQNNGVVDDSQLPKDRFSAERLKGVDSTLKIQPAKLEDSAVYLCASSLEKGSRAERIYNEQFFGPGTRLTVL.

The CDR3 reads CASSFKAGTFRYEQYF. In nucleotides, the CDR3 is TGTGCCAGCAGCTTCAAAGCCGGGACATTCCGATACGAGCAGTACTTC. V and J are TRBV7-9 and TRBJ2-7; possibly TRBD1 for D (6 bases). Trimming left V 3 bases short and J 4 bases short, with 19 bases between. Germline loops: CDR1 SEHNR, CDR2 FQNEAQ (reference sequence). The CDR3 contains 16 residues.

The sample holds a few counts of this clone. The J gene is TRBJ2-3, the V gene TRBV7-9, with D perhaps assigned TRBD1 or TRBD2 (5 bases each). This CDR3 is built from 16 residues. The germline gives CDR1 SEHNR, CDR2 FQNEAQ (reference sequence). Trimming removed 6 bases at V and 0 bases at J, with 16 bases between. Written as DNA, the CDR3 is TGTGCCAGCAGGAAAATAGTGGGGGTGAGCACAGATACGCAGTATTTT. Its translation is CASRKIVGVSTDTQYF.

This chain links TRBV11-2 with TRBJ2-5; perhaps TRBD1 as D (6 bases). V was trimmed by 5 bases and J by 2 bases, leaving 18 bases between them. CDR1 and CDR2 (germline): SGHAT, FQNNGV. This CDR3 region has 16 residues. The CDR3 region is CASSHHDRFDQETQYF. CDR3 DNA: TGTGCCAGCAGCCACCACGACAGGTTCGATCAAGAGACCCAGTACTTC.

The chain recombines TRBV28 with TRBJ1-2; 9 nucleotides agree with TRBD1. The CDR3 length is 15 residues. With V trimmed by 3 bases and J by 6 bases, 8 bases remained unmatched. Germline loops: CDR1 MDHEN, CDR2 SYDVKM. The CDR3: CASSFLLQGAHGYTF. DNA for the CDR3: TGTGCCAGCAGTTTCCTTCTACAGGGGGCACATGGCTACACCTTC.